Listed below are T cell receptor beta chains from one sample, sequenced in a study of blood T cell repertoires in COVID-19. The data were produced by immunoSEQ multiplex PCR, yet TCRdb's version contains in-frame clones alone and is incomplete. The data show roughly 140,000 clones, with roughly 86% seen just once and 10% to 13% held by the top ten. Sequencing input: peripheral blood. These receptors all come from a man over 45 with active or convalescent COVID-19. The CDR3 runs from the conserved cysteine through the conserved F or W. D genes are given only for firm matches. Where a row states a size, it is once, few, many or the class of an expanded clone; other rows omit it.

>.|TRBV2|TRBJ1-4|.
CASSEVGESGEKLFF
TGTGCCAGCAGTGAAGTCGGGGAAAGCGGTGAAAAACTGTTTTTT
>.|TRBV19|TRBJ1-2|.
CASSTRDKHGYTF
TGTGCCAGTAGTACCCGGGACAAACATGGCTACACCTTC
>.|TRBV5-1|TRBJ2-3|.
CASTLQTSTDTQYF
TGCGCCAGCACCCTGCAGACTAGCACAGATACGCAGTATTTT
>.|TRBV5-1|TRBJ1-4|.
CASSPTVATNEKLFF
TGCGCCAGCAGCCCGACAGTTGCAACTAATGAAAAACTGTTTTTT
>.|TRBV10-3|TRBJ2-7|TRBD2
CAISVAGGDEQYF
TGTGCCATCAGTGTTGCGGGAGGTGACGAGCAGTACTTC
>.|TRBV25-1|TRBJ2-5|.
CASSESGRVGRETQYF
TGTGCCAGCAGTGAATCTGGCAGGGTGGGGCGAGAGACCCAGTACTTC
>.|TRBV7-3|TRBJ2-1|TRBD1
CASSTDRGQYNEQFF
TGTGCCAGCAGCACGGACAGGGGGCAATACAATGAGCAGTTCTTC
>.|TRBV6-4|TRBJ2-1|TRBD2
CASSPTSGTYNEQFF
TGTGCCAGCAGTCCTACTAGCGGGACCTACAATGAGCAGTTCTTC
>.|TRBV19|TRBJ1-5|TRBD1
CASSQSDRGIQPQHF
TGTGCCAGTAGTCAGTCGGACAGGGGCATTCAGCCCCAGCATTTT
>.|TRBV20-1|TRBJ2-5|TRBD1
CSASFPGQRHLQETQYF
TGCAGTGCTAGTTTCCCGGGACAGAGGCACTTACAAGAGACCCAGTACTTC
>.|TRBV10-1|TRBJ1-6|.
CASSRGSYSPLHF
TGCGCCAGCAGTAGGGGCAGCTATTCACCCCTCCACTTT
>.|TRBV10-1|TRBJ2-5|.
CASSDGGSKWTQYF
TGCGCCAGCAGTGATGGGGGCAGTAAATGGACCCAGTACTTC
>.|TRBV19|TRBJ2-1|.
CASNDYARLDEQFF
TGTGCCAGTAACGACTATGCGAGGTTAGATGAGCAGTTCTTC
>.|TRBV30|TRBJ1-4|TRBD1
CAWSIGTDEKLFF
TGTGCCTGGAGTATCGGGACAGATGAAAAACTGTTTTTT
>.|TRBV4-2|TRBJ1-1|.
CASSAGRRDTEAFF
TGTGCCAGCAGCGCGGGACGGAGAGACACTGAAGCTTTCTTT
>.|TRBV5-1|TRBJ2-2|.
CASREQGSTGELFF
TGCGCCAGCAGGGAGCAGGGTTCCACCGGGGAGCTGTTTTTT
>.|TRBV5-5|TRBJ2-4|.
CASSLQGENIQYF
TGTGCCAGCAGCTTGCAAGGGGAAAACATTCAGTACTTC
>.|TRBV4-1|TRBJ2-1|.
CASSQDPRGWGTYNEQFF
TGCGCCAGCAGCCAAGATCCCCGGGGGTGGGGAACTTACAATGAGCAGTTCTTC
>.|TRBV2|TRBJ2-3|.
CASSATPRGTDTQYF
TGTGCCAGCAGTGCCACTCCCCGCGGCACAGATACGCAGTATTTT
>once|TRBV6-5|TRBJ1-2|.
CASYVNYGYTF
TGTGCCAGCTATGTCAACTATGGCTACACCTTC
>.|TRBV28|TRBJ1-2|TRBD1
CASSVGTEGYGYTF
TGTGCCAGCAGTGTAGGGACAGAGGGCTATGGCTACACCTTC
>.|TRBV13|TRBJ1-6|.
CASSLFVGGGSYNSPLHF
TGTGCCAGCAGCTTATTTGTAGGCGGCGGCAGCTATAATTCACCCCTCCACTTT
>.|TRBV28|TRBJ2-5|TRBD1
CASSLGAGTGGETQYF
TGTGCCAGCAGTTTAGGGGCCGGGACAGGGGGAGAGACCCAGTACTTC
>.|TRBV4-1|TRBJ1-3|TRBD1
CASSQIPGQGSGNTIYF
TGCGCCAGCAGCCAAATCCCGGGACAGGGTTCCGGAAACACCATATATTTT
>.|TRBV4-1|TRBJ2-4|TRBD1
CASSQEGRGNIQYF
TGCGCCAGCAGCCAAGAGGGCAGGGGGAACATTCAGTACTTC
>.|TRBV24-1|TRBJ2-3|.
CATSDRLGGTTDTQYF
TGTGCCACCAGTGACCGCCTAGGAGGAACAACAGATACGCAGTATTTT
>once|TRBV4-3|TRBJ2-7|TRBD2
CASSQGASGPYEQYF
TGCGCCAGCAGCCAGGGCGCTAGCGGGCCCTACGAGCAGTACTTC
>.|TRBV11-1|TRBJ1-1|.
CASSLRDGGATEAFF
TGTGCCAGCAGCTTAAGGGACGGGGGGGCCACTGAAGCTTTCTTT
>.|TRBV19|TRBJ1-5|.
CASSIRLYSNQPQHF
TGTGCCAGTAGTATCCGACTGTATAGCAATCAGCCCCAGCATTTT
>.|TRBV30|TRBJ1-5|TRBD1
CAWSPGTGGNQPQHF
TGTGCCTGGAGTCCTGGGACAGGGGGCAATCAGCCCCAGCATTTT
>.|TRBV27|TRBJ1-4|.
CASSSGYLGEKLFF
TGTGCCAGCAGTTCGGGGTATTTGGGGGAAAAACTGTTTTTT
>.|TRBV4-1|TRBJ2-3|TRBD1
CASSFHRDRPTDTQYF
TGCGCCAGCAGCTTTCACCGGGACAGACCCACAGATACGCAGTATTTT
>.|TRBV7-2|TRBJ1-1|.
CASSGILRGNTEAFF
TGTGCCAGCAGCGGAATCTTAAGAGGCAACACTGAAGCTTTCTTT
>.|TRBV12-3/TRBV12-4|TRBJ1-1|.
CASSFGGRTEAFF
TGTGCCAGCAGTTTTGGGGGGAGGACTGAAGCTTTCTTT
>.|TRBV4-1|TRBJ2-7|.
CASSQGTAGLYEQYF
TGCGCCAGCAGCCAAGGGACAGCGGGGCTCTACGAGCAGTACTTC
>once|TRBV19|TRBJ1-6|.
CASSMGGSSYNSPLHF
TGTGCCAGTAGTATGGGAGGGAGCTCCTATAATTCACCCCTCCACTTT
>.|TRBV12-3/TRBV12-4|TRBJ2-7|TRBD1
CASSTGQQYEQYF
TGTGCCAGCAGTACGGGACAGCAGTACGAGCAGTACTTC
>.|TRBV6-2/TRBV6-3|TRBJ2-7|TRBD2
CASSYRGSGMFHEQYF
TGTGCCAGCAGTTATCGGGGTAGCGGGATGTTCCACGAGCAGTACTTC
>.|TRBV5-5|TRBJ1-2|.
CASSPRTSYGYTF
TGTGCCAGCAGCCCACGAACAAGCTATGGCTACACCTTC
>.|TRBV30|TRBJ2-1|TRBD2
CASARLATSSNEQFF
TGTGCCTCCGCCCGACTAGCGACCTCCTCCAATGAGCAGTTCTTC
>once|TRBV28|TRBJ2-6|.
CASSEKRLSGANVLTF
TGTGCCAGCAGTGAGAAGAGACTCTCTGGGGCCAACGTCCTGACTTTC
>.|TRBV7-3|TRBJ1-2|.
CASSLQGGVDWGGYTF
TGTGCCAGCAGCCTCCAGGGAGGTGTGGATTGGGGTGGCTACACCTTC
>.|TRBV4-3|TRBJ2-7|TRBD2
CASSQEWEGLYEQYF
TGCGCCAGCAGCCAAGAGTGGGAGGGCCTCTACGAGCAGTACTTC
>.|TRBV21-1|TRBJ2-1|.
CASSKGYTGVYNEQFF
TGTGCCAGCAGCAAAGGGTATACAGGGGTGTACAATGAGCAGTTCTTC
>.|TRBV28|TRBJ2-3|.
CASRAQGGRTDTQYF
TGTGCCAGCCGCGCCCAGGGGGGACGCACAGATACGCAGTATTTT
>.|TRBV25-1|TRBJ2-7|TRBD1
CASRDRVYEQYF
TGTGCCAGCAGAGACAGGGTCTACGAGCAGTACTTC
>.|TRBV5-6|TRBJ2-2|TRBD2
CASSLLAANTGELFF
TGTGCCAGCAGCTTACTAGCGGCGAACACCGGGGAGCTGTTTTTT
>.|TRBV6-4|TRBJ2-1|TRBD1
CASSAGTGPYNEQFF
TGTGCCAGCAGCGCCGGGACAGGGCCCTACAATGAGCAGTTCTTC
>.|TRBV27|TRBJ2-5|TRBD1
CASTDRGQETQYF
TGTGCCAGCACGGACAGGGGGCAGGAGACCCAGTACTTC
>.|TRBV30|TRBJ1-1|TRBD1
CAWSSQGWDAFF
TGTGCCTGGAGCTCACAGGGGTGGGACGCTTTCTTT
>.|TRBV7-2|TRBJ1-5|.
CASSLLGAAKAQHF
TGTGCCAGCAGCTTACTGGGGGCGGCGAAGGCCCAGCATTTT
>.|TRBV7-9|TRBJ2-1|.
CASSLGGTRYNEQFF
TGTGCCAGCAGCTTGGGCGGGACCAGGTACAATGAGCAGTTCTTC